This T cell receptor beta chain was found in a study of blood T cell repertoires in COVID-19. The wider study: In each case, the material was cDNA or gDNA derived from T cells, B-cell-depleted T cells, or PBMCs.

In the authors' methods: By means of reference gene primer amplification, nucleated cell counts were estimated. TCRdb's table, derived via immunoSEQ multiplex PCR, lists solely in-frame clones and lacks some. D and trimming were read from the DNA, whereas the V and J calls and clone size are those reported in that table. Of about 69,000 clones in the sample, 85% are singletons; the top ten hold around 3%. The CDR3 length is 16 residues. The germline CDR1 and CDR2 sequences are LNHDA and SQIVND (reference sequence). V lost 3 bases and J lost 1, with 16 bases in between. The sequence came from a man at least 80 years old with acute or convalescent COVID-19. The sample consisted of peripheral blood. This chain uses TRBV19 with TRBJ2-7; tentatively, D is TRBD1 (5 bases). The CDR3 is CASSMSFRARSYEQYF. The CDR3 bases are TGTGCCAGTAGTATGTCGTTCAGGGCCAGATCCTACGAGCAGTACTTC.